This T cell receptor (beta chain) was recorded in a study of vaccination effects on CD4 cells after COVID-19. For the study at large: Relative to the second dose, post-vaccine samples were obtained a median of 72 days later.

Comment on this clone: Antigen: not known.

CDR1 is KGHSH, CDR2 LQKENI, per germline. V trimming: 4 bases; J trimming: 5 bases; junction bases outside the gene matches: 11. This CDR3 has 15 amino acids. Points from the study as a whole: Only a single clone (1 of 255 vaccine-induced clones in healthy vaccinees) cross-reacted with common cold coronaviruses. Few convalescent patients were studied, and early post-infection samples were lacking.

The ViraFEST assay expanded antigen-specific CD4+ T cells with viral peptide pools before sequencing. Investigators separated out CD4+ T cells once around nine days of culture had passed. Either the mRNA-1273 or the BNT162b2 vaccine was given to participants as two doses. Supplemented with about 10 IU/ml IL-2 and 10 ug/ml peptides, under 2.5 million PBMC per well were kept in culture. Some clones are missing from TCRdb's copy, which holds only in-frame ones; the method was immunoSEQ multiplex PCR. The data show over 80,000 clones, with around four fifths seen just once and over 0.95% held by the top ten.

This sample comprised CD4+ T cells from PBMCs cultured with HCoV-OC43 spike peptides, obtained after COVID-19 vaccination. As for subset: HCoV-OC43 spike overlapping peptide pool stimulation. The origin of this receptor is a human donor who received a COVID-19 vaccine. The J gene is TRBJ2-7, the V gene TRBV18; 7 bases match TRBD1. The CDR3 here is CASSLLDRPQHEQYV. The CDR3 nucleotides read TGTGCCAGCTCACTCCTGGACAGGCCCCAACACGAGCAGTACGTC.